Below, 30 T cell receptor beta chains from the same sample are listed, as sequenced in a study of blood T cell repertoires in COVID-19. Assay used: immunoSEQ multiplex PCR; TCRdb lists only in-frame clones, some missing. The table lists 60,000 to 70,000 clones, approximately 86% of them singletons. Sequenced input: peripheral blood. The receptors were gathered from a woman aged 55-75 years with acute or convalescent COVID-19.

The chain joins TRBV4-2 to TRBJ1-1; D uncertain. Trimming removed 0 bases at V and 5 bases at J, with 10 bases between. CDR1 LGHNA and CDR2 YNFKEQ come from the germline V gene. The CDR3 spans 14 residues. CDR3 DNA sequence: TGTGCCAGCAGCCAAGAGAGTAGAGGGACTGAAGCTTTCTTT. This sequence encodes CASSQESRGTEAFF.

The CDR3 bases are TGTGCCTCGCAAAAAGGGACAGGGGACTACGAGCAGTACTTC. It encodes CASQKGTGDYEQYF. V is TRBV10-3 and J is TRBJ2-7; 10 bases fit TRBD1. V gave up 11 bases and J gave up 3 bases; unmatched junction bases: 10. The germline V gene encodes CDR1 ENHRY and CDR2 SYGVKD. The CDR3 covers 14 residues.

The chain links TRBV6-1 to TRBJ1-1; D remains ambiguous. The germline CDR1 and CDR2 sequences are MNHNS and SASEGT. This CDR3 is built from 18 residues. Trimming cost V 1 base and J 0 bases, with 18 bases left between them. The CDR3 coding sequence is TGTGCCAGCAGTGAAGTATCGGGAGGGCTACTCATGAACACTGAAGCTTTCTTT. As protein: CASSEVSGGLLMNTEAFF.

This clone turned up a few times. The J gene is TRBJ1-6, the V gene TRBV2; D possibly corresponds to TRBD1 (5 bases). The V gene's germline CDR1 is SNHLY and CDR2 FYNNEI. The V end was cut by 8 bases, the J end by 8 bases, with 13 bases between. The CDR3 sequence is 13 residues long. The DNA for the CDR3 is TGTGCCAGCCAGACAGTTGTCGATTCACCCCTCCACTTT. Its protein is CASQTVVDSPLHF.

The table lists this clone with a count of one. The chain has TRBV27 and TRBJ1-1; the D is unclear. Trimming took 5 bases from V and 3 from J, leaving 28 bases between them. The germline CDR1 and CDR2 sequences are MNHEY and SMNVEV (reference sequence). The CDR3 has 19 residues. CDR3 region: CASSPNPLEGRAKDTEAFF. CDR3 nucleotides: TGTGCCAGCAGTCCAAACCCCCTGGAGGGTAGGGCAAAGGACACTGAAGCTTTCTTT.

This sequence joins TRBV15 and TRBJ2-2; D is unclear. Trimming removed 4 bases from V and 6 bases from J, with 15 bases in between. Germline CDR1 reads LNHNV; CDR2 reads YYDKDF (reference sequence). This CDR3 is 15 amino acids long. CDR3 sequence reads: CATSKTPSNSGELFF. Written as DNA, the CDR3 is TGTGCCACCAGCAAGACACCGTCCAACTCCGGGGAGCTGTTTTTT.

CDR3 in DNA: TGTGCCACCAGTGATTTCCCTGGGTTCGGGACCGGGGAGCTGTTTTTT. This encodes CATSDFPGFGTGELFF. The V and J genes are TRBV24-1 and TRBJ2-2; D is undetermined. The V end was cut by 1 base, the J end by 5 bases, with 13 bases between. Germline V lookup: CDR1 KGHDR, CDR2 SFDVKD. This CDR3 contains 16 residues.

The chain combines TRBV7-8 with TRBJ2-1; TRBD2 matches at 7 bases. Germline values: CDR1 SGHVS, CDR2 FQNEAQ. The CDR3 sequence is 14 residues long. V trimming: 7 bases; J trimming: 10 bases; junction bases outside the gene matches: 13. Written as DNA, the CDR3 is TGTGCCAGCATCAATCAGCTCGGGGGGAGCGAGCAGTTCTTC. Its translation is CASINQLGGSEQFF.

The V call is TRBV9, the J call TRBJ2-2; D call uncertain. Germline V gene lookup returns CDR1 SGDLS and CDR2 YYNGEE. The ends were cut back, 0 bases at V and 0 bases at J, with 9 bases in the middle. The CDR3 loop spans 16 amino acids. The CDR3 here is CASSVGALANTGELFF. The CDR3 DNA is TGTGCCAGCAGCGTAGGTGCGCTGGCGAACACCGGGGAGCTGTTTTTT. Supplemented by reference TRBV9 and TRBJ2-2, the full variable domain reads DSGVTQTPKHLITATGQRVTLRCSPRSGDLSVYWYQQSLDQGLQFLIQYYNGEERAKGNILERFSAQQFPDLHSELNLSSLELGDSALYFCASSVGALANTGELFFGEGSRLTVL.

A note on this clone: The same CDR3 arises from other DNA sequences in this sample as well. V usage is TRBV7-9 and J usage is TRBJ2-1; no firm D call. Germline V CDR1 and CDR2: SEHNR, FQNEAQ (reference sequence). Trimming cost V 3 bases and J 9 bases, with 6 bases left between them. This CDR3 is built from 11 residues. CDR3 protein: CASSFAVEQFF. DNA for the CDR3: TGTGCCAGCAGCTTTGCGGTTGAGCAGTTCTTC.

The chain recombines TRBV6-1 with TRBJ2-3, with 9 bases matching TRBD2. Per germline, CDR1 MNHNS and CDR2 SASEGT. With V trimmed by 2 bases and J by 3 bases, 15 bases remained unmatched. The CDR3 has 19 amino acids. The CDR3: CASSEPTGTETSGTDTQYF. The CDR3 DNA is TGTGCCAGCAGTGAACCTACCGGGACAGAGACTAGCGGAACAGATACGCAGTATTTT.

V and J are TRBV19 and TRBJ2-1; D gene uncertain. This CDR3 contains 14 residues. The ends were cut back, 7 bases at V and 9 bases at J, with 19 bases in the middle. Germline lookup yields CDR1 LNHDA and CDR2 SQIVND (reference sequence). Written as DNA, the CDR3 is TGTGCCAGTAAGGAGACGGCACCCAGAGGTGAGCAGTTCTTC. It codes for CASKETAPRGEQFF.

This clone was seen only once. The V call is TRBV9, the J call TRBJ2-5; TRBD2 matches at 10 bases. The J segment lost 1 base and the V segment lost 2 bases, leaving 2 bases of the junction unmatched. Germline V CDR1 and CDR2: SGDLS, YYNGEE. The CDR3 extends over 15 amino acids. The CDR3 DNA is TGTGCCAGCAGCGTTAGCGGGGGGCTCCAAGAGACCCAGTACTTC. Translation: CASSVSGGLQETQYF.

The chain uses TRBV28 and TRBJ1-2, with 8 bases aligning to TRBD1. With 7 bases clipped from V and 8 bases from J, the junction kept 6 bases outside the gene matches. CDR1 and CDR2 (germline): MDHEN, SYDVKM. The CDR3 consists of 12 residues. The DNA of the CDR3 is TGTGCCAGCAAGCAGGGGGCAGGCGGCTACACCTTC. Its protein is CASKQGAGGYTF.

This sequence joins TRBV7-9 and TRBJ1-4; TRBD1 aligns across 9 bases. Trimming took 2 bases from V and 4 from J; bases not matched to a gene: 2. The CDR3 totals 15 residues. The germline CDR1 and CDR2 sequences are SEHNR and FQNEAQ (reference sequence). The DNA for the CDR3 is TGTGCCAGCAGCTTAAGACAGGGGGGTAATGAAAAACTGTTTTTT. Translating gives CASSLRQGGNEKLFF.

V gene TRBV7-9 combines with J gene TRBJ2-1; TRBD1 matches 8 bases. Per germline, CDR1 SEHNR and CDR2 FQNEAQ (reference sequence). CDR3 length equals 15 residues. V lost 5 bases to trimming and J lost 8 bases; unmatched junction nucleotides: 11. The CDR3, as DNA: TGTGCCAGCAGCCGAGGGACAGGATCTACGGATGAGCAGTTCTTC. Its protein is CASSRGTGSTDEQFF.

V is TRBV10-3 and J is TRBJ1-2, with D perhaps TRBD1 (6 bases). Trimming shortened V by 10 bases and J by 6 bases, and 18 bases separated the two germline ends. CDR1 is ENHRY, CDR2 SYGVKD, per germline. The CDR3 contains 13 residues. The CDR3 DNA sequence: TGTGCCACCAAACAGGGTTTCTTGGATGGCTACACCTTC. It codes for CATKQGFLDGYTF.

The table lists this clone with a few counts. The chain combines TRBV23-1 with TRBJ2-7; a possible D gene is TRBD1 (5 bases). TRBV23-1 is marked as an open reading frame, function uncertain. V was cut by 2 bases and J by 3 bases, with 8 bases left in between. CDR3 length equals 13 residues. In DNA, the CDR3 is TGCGCCAGCAGTCAAGACAGCTACTACGAGCAGTACTTC. It codes for CASSQDSYYEQYF.

The chain carries TRBV6-5 and TRBJ1-5; D gene unclear. The CDR3 has 14 residues. Looked up from germline, CDR1 is MNHEY and CDR2 is SVGAGI. V shed 7 bases and J shed 6 bases, with 16 bases lying between them. The CDR3 nucleotides read TGTGCCAGCACATTTGCGGGAATGTTTCAGCCCCAGCATTTT. Its translation: CASTFAGMFQPQHF.

V is TRBV10-3 and J is TRBJ2-1, with 10 positions matching TRBD2. After removal of 3 bases from V and 7 bases from J, the junction contained 6 bases not matched to a gene. The CDR3 runs 15 residues. The germline gives CDR1 ENHRY, CDR2 SYGVKD. In DNA form, the CDR3 reads TGTGCCATCAGTGATGCTAGCGGGAGACCAAATGAGCAGTTCTTC. This gives the protein CAISDASGRPNEQFF.

This clone showed up just a few times. The V call is TRBV10-2, the J call TRBJ1-6, with 10 bases identical to TRBD1. This CDR3 has 17 residues. Germline loops: CDR1 WSHSY, CDR2 SAAADI. Trimming cost V 3 bases and J 9 bases; bases outside gene matches: 11. The CDR3 nucleotides are TGCGCCAGCAGTGATTTCACCGGGACAGGGGTGCGTTCACCCCTCCACTTT. Encoded protein: CASSDFTGTGVRSPLHF.

This chain links TRBV19 with TRBJ1-1; TRBD1 matches at 7 bases. The J segment lost 0 bases and the V segment lost 7 bases, leaving 5 bases of the junction unmatched. Germline V gene sequence: CDR1 LNHDA, CDR2 SQIVND (reference sequence). This CDR3 has 14 amino acids. DNA of the CDR3: TGTGCCAGTACCATGACAGGGATGAACACTGAAGCTTTCTTT. It is translated as CASTMTGMNTEAFF.

The chain combines TRBV7-8 with TRBJ1-5; TRBD1 matches at 7 bases. V shed 5 bases, J shed 2 bases, and the junction held 9 bases outside the gene matches. The CDR3 spans 16 residues. The V gene's germline CDR1 is SGHVS and CDR2 FQNEAQ. CDR3 bases: TGTGCCAGCAGCCCCGGTTGGCAGGGGGGCAATCAGCCCCAGCATTTT. It is translated as CASSPGWQGGNQPQHF.

The table lists this clone with a count of one. The genes are TRBV15 and TRBJ1-1; the match to TRBD1 covers 7 bases. Germline V gene lookup returns CDR1 LNHNV and CDR2 YYDKDF (reference sequence). This CDR3 region has 14 residues. V shed 4 bases, J shed 5 bases, and the junction held 7 bases outside the gene matches. CDR3 in amino acids: CATSIDRVRTEAFF. CDR3 DNA sequence: TGTGCCACCAGCATTGACAGGGTAAGGACTGAAGCTTTCTTT.

The chain recombines TRBV27 with TRBJ1-5; D unresolved. CDR3 length: 13 amino acids. CDR1 is MNHEY and CDR2 is SMNVEV in the germline V gene (reference sequence). Trimming pared 2 bases from V and 5 bases from J, leaving 7 bases between. CDR3 residues: CASSLRVDQPQHF. In DNA form, the CDR3 reads TGTGCCAGCAGTTTACGGGTAGATCAGCCCCAGCATTTT.

V gene TRBV29-1 combines with J gene TRBJ2-1; D perhaps matches TRBD1 (6 bases). The germline CDR1 and CDR2 sequences are SQVTM and ANQGSEA. CDR3 size: 14 residues. Trimming took off 6 bases at V and 2 bases at J, with 14 bases between the two ends. The CDR3 region has the DNA TGCAGCGTGGCGCCGACAGGTCCCTACAATGAGCAGTTCTTC. This encodes CSVAPTGPYNEQFF.

This chain uses TRBV7-2 with TRBJ1-5; D possibly corresponds to TRBD1 (6 bases). The CDR3 contains 13 residues. V was trimmed by 6 bases and J by 8 bases, leaving 14 bases between them. Germline CDR1 is SGHTA and CDR2 is FQGNSA. CDR3 residues: CASSYDRTEPQHF. CDR3 DNA: TGTGCCAGCAGTTACGATCGGACAGAGCCCCAGCATTTT.

CDR3 sequence (DNA): TGTGCCAGCAGCCGACAGCAGAGCGAGAATAATTCACCCCTCCACTTT. Protein product: CASSRQQSENNSPLHF. The chain employs TRBV2 and TRBJ1-6; D is possibly TRBD1 (5 bases). The V and J ends lost 6 bases and 5 bases respectively, with 17 bases between them. The CDR3 loop spans 16 amino acids. Germline values: CDR1 SNHLY, CDR2 FYNNEI.

The chain joins TRBV7-3 to TRBJ2-7; 11 nucleotides agree with TRBD1. Germline V gene lookup returns CDR1 SGHTA and CDR2 FQGTGA. CDR3 size: 15 residues. Trimming took 0 bases from V and 9 from J; bases not matched to a gene: 7. The CDR3 nucleotides are TGTGCCAGCAGCTTAACAGGGACAGGGGGTGGTTCGCAGTACTTC. Translation gives CASSLTGTGGGSQYF.

The J gene is TRBJ1-1, the V gene TRBV29-1; 7 nucleotides match TRBD1. The CDR3 totals 12 residues. CDR1 is SQVTM and CDR2 is ANQGSEA in the germline V gene. V shed 6 bases and J 3 bases; nucleotides not matched to a gene: 4. CDR3 sequence reads: CSVGTAYTEAFF. The CDR3, as DNA: TGCAGCGTCGGGACAGCTTACACTGAAGCTTTCTTT.